The 5 T cell receptor beta chains reported below all come from one sample, sequenced in a study of siplizumab effects on memory and regulatory T cells. Profiling relied on immunoSEQ multiplex PCR, and the TCRdb table lists in-frame clones only, not all of them. Among 100,000 or so clones listed, 85% to 95% were seen once. Sample: CD4+ T cells sorted from blood. The receptors here all came from a human donor in good health.

The rearrangement uses TRBV6-1 and TRBJ2-3; TRBD2 matches 11 bases. Trimming removed 1 base from V and 0 bases from J; junction bases left unmatched: 6. The germline V gene has CDR1 MNHNS and CDR2 SASEGT. The CDR3 length is 18 residues. CDR3 region: CASSEVPSGGTSTDTQYF. DNA for the CDR3: TGTGCCAGCAGTGAAGTCCCTAGCGGGGGGACCAGCACAGATACGCAGTATTTT.

V usage is TRBV6-5 and J usage is TRBJ1-4; TRBD1 matches at 7 bases. The junction had 5 bases not matched to a gene; V was cut back by 7 bases and J by 3 bases. The V gene's germline CDR1 is MNHEY and CDR2 SVGAGI. The CDR3 loop spans 14 amino acids. CDR3 region: CASNRRGSNEKLFF. The CDR3 DNA follows: TGTGCCAGCAATCGCAGGGGGTCTAATGAAAAACTGTTTTTT.

This chain uses TRBV5-3 with TRBJ2-3; D is unclear. TRBV5-3 qualifies as an ORF whose function is uncertain. V shed 0 bases and J shed 4 bases, with 3 bases lying between them. The CDR3 length is 12 residues. The CDR3 region has the DNA TGTGCCAGAAGCTTGGAGTCAGATACGCAGTATTTT. Its protein is CARSLESDTQYF.

V gene TRBV19 combines with J gene TRBJ2-7; D is perhaps TRBD2 (5 bases). CDR1 and CDR2 from the germline V gene are LNHDA and SQIVND (reference sequence). This CDR3 is built from 13 residues. Trimming stripped 5 bases from V and 4 bases from J, with 12 bases between. CDR3 in DNA: TGTGCCAGTAGTCGGAGCGGAGGATACGAGCAGTACTTC. Encoded protein: CASSRSGGYEQYF.

This clone showed up just once. The chain recombines TRBV28 with TRBJ1-5; D gene uncertain. The V end was cut by 4 bases, the J end by 1 base, with 8 bases between. The CDR3 extends over 14 amino acids. CDR1 is MDHEN and CDR2 is SYDVKM in the germline V gene. The CDR3 region has the DNA TGTGCCAGCAGTTCGGCCATAAGCAATCAGCCCCAGCATTTT. Its protein is CASSSAISNQPQHF.